Each of the 2 T cell receptor beta chains below was sequenced from the same sample in a study of beta chain features in type 1 diabetes. Broader study findings: There was a moderate but significant shortening of TCRB CDR3s in all four CD4+ subsets of Type 1 diabetes patients.

The authors reverse transcribed all of the isolated RNA, so sequencing captured expressed TCRB transcripts. TCRdb's copy holds only in-frame clones and misses some; the assay was immunoSEQ multiplex PCR. The data show some 48,000 clones, with roughly 45% seen just once and roughly 0.13% held by the top ten. For these TCRs, the target antigens are not known. The source material was stem cell memory CD4+ T cells from blood. The source is a man younger than 40 with type 1 diabetes.

The genes are TRBV5-1 and TRBJ2-5; 9 nucleotides line up with TRBD1. This CDR3 has 13 amino acids. The J segment lost 4 bases and the V segment lost 4 bases, leaving 2 bases of the junction unmatched. CDR1 SGHRS and CDR2 YFSETQ come from the germline V gene. CDR3 in amino acids: CASSGGQGETQYF. CDR3 nucleotides: TGCGCCAGCAGCGGGGGACAGGGAGAGACCCAGTACTTC.

This clone has only a few counts. This sequence joins TRBV5-6 and TRBJ2-3; 7 bases are a match to TRBD2. The CDR3 has 16 residues. J gave up 5 bases and V 2 bases, and 11 bases lay outside the gene matches. Germline V gene sequence: CDR1 SGHDT, CDR2 YYEEEE. CDR3 region: CASSLLASGNRDTQYF. DNA for the CDR3: TGTGCCAGCAGCTTATTAGCGAGCGGGAATAGAGATACGCAGTATTTT.